These 3 T cell receptor beta chains were sequenced from one sample in a study of OX40 agonist ivuxolimab in advanced cancers. Data came from immunoSEQ multiplex PCR; TCRdb stores just in-frame clones and leaves some out. This sample has tens of thousands of clones, with around 83% found just once. Sequences were derived from CD4+ or CD8+ T cells sorted from blood, sampled in a trial of the OX40 agonist ivuxolimab. Receptors were obtained from an adult with an advanced solid tumor such as melanoma, head and neck, liver or kidney cancer.

Only one count was recorded for this clone. The V gene is TRBV14, the J gene TRBJ1-4; D remains unclear. Between the trimmed V and J ends, which lost 4 bases and 7 bases, there was a span of 22 bases. This CDR3 comprises 17 residues. CDR1 and CDR2 (germline): SGHDN, FVKESK. DNA of the CDR3: TGTGCCAGCAGCCCCACCGGAACGGTGGGGAAGGGTGAAAAACTGTTTTTT. It is translated as CASSPTGTVGKGEKLFF.

DNA for the CDR3: TGTGCTAGTGGTTTGCATCCCGGGGGCGAGCAGTACTTC. This codes for CASGLHPGGEQYF. The V call is TRBV12-5, the J call TRBJ2-7; D is possibly TRBD2 (6 bases). The V and J ends lost 2 bases and 6 bases respectively, with 11 bases between them. Germline lookup yields CDR1 LGHNT and CDR2 FRNRAP. There are 13 residues in the CDR3. Together with reference TRBV12-5 and TRBJ2-7, the CDR3 gives the full variable domain: DARVTQTPRHKVTEMGQEVTMRCQPILGHNTVFWYRQTMMQGLELLAYFRNRAPLDDSGMPKDRFSAEMPDATLATLKIQPSEPRDSAVYFCASGLHPGGEQYFGPGTRLTVT.

This clone was detected once. The V call is TRBV30, the J call TRBJ2-3; possibly TRBD1 or TRBD2 for D (6 bases each). CDR3 length: 15 residues. V was shortened by 2 bases and J by 3 bases, with 15 bases between the two germline ends. Germline values: CDR1 GTSNPN, CDR2 SVGIG (reference sequence). CDR3 bases: TGTGCCTGGAGTAGGAGGGGGGTGAAGACAGATACGCAGTATTTT. Amino acids: CAWSRRGVKTDTQYF.